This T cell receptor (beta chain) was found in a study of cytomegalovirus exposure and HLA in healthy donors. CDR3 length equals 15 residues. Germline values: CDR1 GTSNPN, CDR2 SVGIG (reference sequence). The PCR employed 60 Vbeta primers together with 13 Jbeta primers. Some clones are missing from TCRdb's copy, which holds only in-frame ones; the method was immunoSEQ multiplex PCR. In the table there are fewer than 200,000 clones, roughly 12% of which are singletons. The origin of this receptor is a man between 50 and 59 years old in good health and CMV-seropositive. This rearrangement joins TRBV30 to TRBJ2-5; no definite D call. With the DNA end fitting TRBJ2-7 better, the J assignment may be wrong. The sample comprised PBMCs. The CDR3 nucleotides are TGTGCCTGGAGTCCGGGTCCCACGGGTATATACGAGCAGTACTTC. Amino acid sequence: CAWSPGPTGIYEQYF.